This T cell receptor beta chain was profiled in a study of chronic HIV infection and antiretroviral therapy. This CDR3 is built from 16 residues. Germline lookup yields CDR1 SGHVS and CDR2 FQNEAQ. Trimming shortened V by 2 bases and J by 0 bases, and 10 bases separated the two germline ends. One entry per CDR3 protein results from TCRdb running MiXCR on the 5' RACE reads. The data contain 40,000 or so distinct CDR3 sequences, about 8.9% of them singletons. The chain employs TRBV7-8 and TRBJ2-2; D might be TRBD2 (5 bases). The TCR was taken from an adult who had HIV and had not received antiretroviral therapy, or was an uninfected healthy control (not recorded which). Sequenced material: peripheral blood. CDR3 in DNA: TGTGCCAGCAGCTTATTTTCGGGAACGAACACCGGGGAGCTGTTTTTT. Its protein is CASSLFSGTNTGELFF. Full variable domain (rest looked up from reference TRBV7-8 and TRBJ2-2): GAGVSQSPRYKVAKRGQDVALRCDPISGHVSLFWYQQALGQGPEFLTYFQNEAQLDKSGLPSDRFFAERPEGSVSTLKIQRTQQEDSAVYLCASSLFSGTNTGELFFGEGSRLTVL.